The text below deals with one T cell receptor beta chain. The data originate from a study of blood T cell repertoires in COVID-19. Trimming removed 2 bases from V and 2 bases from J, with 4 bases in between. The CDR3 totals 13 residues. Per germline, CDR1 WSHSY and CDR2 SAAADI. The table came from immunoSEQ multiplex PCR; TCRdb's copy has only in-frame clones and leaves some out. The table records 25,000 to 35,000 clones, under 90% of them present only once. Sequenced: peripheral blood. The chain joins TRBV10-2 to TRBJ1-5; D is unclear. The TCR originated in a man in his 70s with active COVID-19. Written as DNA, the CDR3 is TGCGCCAGCAGTGAGCGGGGCAATCAGCCCCAGCATTTT. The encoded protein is CASSERGNQPQHF.